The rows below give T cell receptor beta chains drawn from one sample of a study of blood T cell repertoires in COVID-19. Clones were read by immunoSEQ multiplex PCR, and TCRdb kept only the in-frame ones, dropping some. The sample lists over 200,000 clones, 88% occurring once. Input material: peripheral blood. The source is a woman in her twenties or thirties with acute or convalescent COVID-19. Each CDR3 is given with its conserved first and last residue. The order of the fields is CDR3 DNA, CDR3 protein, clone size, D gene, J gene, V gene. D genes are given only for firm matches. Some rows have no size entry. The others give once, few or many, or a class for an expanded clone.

CDR3 DNA: TGTGCCAGCAGCGTAGCTCCTAGCAACGAGCAGTACTTC
CDR3 protein: CASSVAPSNEQYF
clone size: -
D gene: -
J gene: TRBJ2-7
V gene: TRBV9

CDR3 DNA: TGTGCCAGCAGCCTCCGGGAGACAGATACGCAGTATTTT
CDR3 protein: CASSLRETDTQYF
clone size: -
D gene: -
J gene: TRBJ2-3
V gene: TRBV11-3

CDR3 DNA: TGTGCCAGCAGTGAAGGGCGTCTAGCGGGAGTAACCGGGGAGCTGTTTTTT
CDR3 protein: CASSEGRLAGVTGELFF
clone size: few
D gene: TRBD2
J gene: TRBJ2-2
V gene: TRBV25-1

CDR3 DNA: TGTGCCAGCTCTTACAGGGAGTCCTACGAGCAGTACTTC
CDR3 protein: CASSYRESYEQYF
clone size: -
D gene: -
J gene: TRBJ2-7
V gene: TRBV18

CDR3 DNA: TGTGCCAGCAGCTTAGGACAGGGGGATATGACAGATACGCAGTATTTT
CDR3 protein: CASSLGQGDMTDTQYF
clone size: -
D gene: TRBD1
J gene: TRBJ2-3
V gene: TRBV7-9

CDR3 DNA: TGTGCCAGCAGTTACTTTAGCGGGAGCGCAAACATTCAGTACTTC
CDR3 protein: CASSYFSGSANIQYF
clone size: -
D gene: TRBD2
J gene: TRBJ2-4
V gene: TRBV6-2/TRBV6-3

CDR3 DNA: TGTGCCAGCAGCATACCCTCTCCGGGGGGCACAGATACGCAGTATTTT
CDR3 protein: CASSIPSPGGTDTQYF
clone size: -
D gene: -
J gene: TRBJ2-3
V gene: TRBV11-2

CDR3 DNA: TGTGCCAGCAGCGTAGGAGGGGGAGCGGGGAACATTCAGTACTTC
CDR3 protein: CASSVGGGAGNIQYF
clone size: -
D gene: -
J gene: TRBJ2-4
V gene: TRBV9

CDR3 DNA: TGTGCCAGCAGCGCCCCTTACGAGCAGTACTTC
CDR3 protein: CASSAPYEQYF
clone size: -
D gene: -
J gene: TRBJ2-7
V gene: TRBV9

CDR3 DNA: TGTGCCAGCAGTTACTCCCCTAGTGCCTACGAGCAGTACTTC
CDR3 protein: CASSYSPSAYEQYF
clone size: -
D gene: -
J gene: TRBJ2-7
V gene: TRBV6-2/TRBV6-3

CDR3 DNA: TGTGCCAGCAGCCCCCACGGGACAGGGCAGTGGAACGAGCAGTACTTC
CDR3 protein: CASSPHGTGQWNEQYF
clone size: few
D gene: TRBD1
J gene: TRBJ2-7
V gene: TRBV5-4

CDR3 DNA: TGTGCCAGCAGCCAAGCACTACAGGGAATTGGAAACACCATATATTTT
CDR3 protein: CASSQALQGIGNTIYF
clone size: -
D gene: -
J gene: TRBJ1-3
V gene: TRBV14

CDR3 DNA: TGTGCCAGCAGCTTAGACAGCCTGATCTCTGGAAACACCATATATTTT
CDR3 protein: CASSLDSLISGNTIYF
clone size: -
D gene: -
J gene: TRBJ1-3
V gene: TRBV7-2

CDR3 DNA: TGTGCCAGCAGCTCCGGACAGGGGGCGGTTAATGAAAAACTGTTTTTT
CDR3 protein: CASSSGQGAVNEKLFF
clone size: -
D gene: TRBD1
J gene: TRBJ1-4
V gene: TRBV5-6

CDR3 DNA: TGTGCCATCAGTGAGCCGGGAGTCGCGAGCGGGAGTGTCAACGAGCAGTACTTC
CDR3 protein: CAISEPGVASGSVNEQYF
clone size: -
D gene: TRBD2
J gene: TRBJ2-7
V gene: TRBV10-3

CDR3 DNA: TGTGCCAGCAGCTTACTAGGGGGCAATTACGAGCAGTACTTC
CDR3 protein: CASSLLGGNYEQYF
clone size: -
D gene: TRBD1
J gene: TRBJ2-7
V gene: TRBV7-2

CDR3 DNA: TGTGCCAGTAGTGGACAGGGATTGGGCAATGAGCAGTTCTTC
CDR3 protein: CASSGQGLGNEQFF
clone size: -
D gene: TRBD1
J gene: TRBJ2-1
V gene: TRBV19

CDR3 DNA: TGTGCCAGCAGCTCGGGGTGGCGGGAGGGTCAGACCCAGTACTTC
CDR3 protein: CASSSGWREGQTQYF
clone size: -
D gene: TRBD2
J gene: TRBJ2-5
V gene: TRBV11-2